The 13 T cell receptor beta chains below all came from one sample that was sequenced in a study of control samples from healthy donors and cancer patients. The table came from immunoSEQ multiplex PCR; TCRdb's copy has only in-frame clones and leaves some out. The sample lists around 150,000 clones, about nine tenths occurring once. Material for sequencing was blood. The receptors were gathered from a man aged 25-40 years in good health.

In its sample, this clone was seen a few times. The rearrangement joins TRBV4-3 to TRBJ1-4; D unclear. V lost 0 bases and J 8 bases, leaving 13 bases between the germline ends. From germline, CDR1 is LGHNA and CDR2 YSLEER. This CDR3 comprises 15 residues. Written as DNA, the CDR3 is TGCGCCAGCAGCCAAGATCCCGCGCGCCTGGAAAAACTGTTTTTT. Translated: CASSQDPARLEKLFF.

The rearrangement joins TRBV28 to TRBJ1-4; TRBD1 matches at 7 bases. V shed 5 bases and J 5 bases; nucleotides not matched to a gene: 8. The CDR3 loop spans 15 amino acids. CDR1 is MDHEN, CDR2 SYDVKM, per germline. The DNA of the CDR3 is TGTGCCAGCAGTAGCGTACAGGGGCGAAATGAAAAACTGTTTTTT. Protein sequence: CASSSVQGRNEKLFF.

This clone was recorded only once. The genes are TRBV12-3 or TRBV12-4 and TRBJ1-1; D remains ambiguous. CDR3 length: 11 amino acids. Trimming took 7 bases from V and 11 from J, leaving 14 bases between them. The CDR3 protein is CASTDNYLAFF. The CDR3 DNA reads TGTGCCAGCACCGACAACTACCTGGCTTTCTTT.

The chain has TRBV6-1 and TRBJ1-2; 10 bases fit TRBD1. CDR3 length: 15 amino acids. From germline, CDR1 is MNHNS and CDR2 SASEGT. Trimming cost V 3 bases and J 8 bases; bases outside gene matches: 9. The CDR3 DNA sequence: TGTGCCAGCAGTGATCGACAGGGGGCGCTTGGGGGCTACACCTTC. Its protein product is CASSDRQGALGGYTF.

The CDR3 protein is CASNPLGQGVHEQYF. The CDR3 DNA reads TGTGCCAGCAACCCTCTGGGACAGGGTGTCCACGAGCAGTACTTC. The V call is TRBV5-6, the J call TRBJ2-7; 9 nucleotides align to TRBD1. Germline trimming cut 6 bases from V and 5 bases from J; bases unmatched to any gene: 12. Germline V CDR1 and CDR2: SGHDT, YYEEEE. This CDR3 is 15 amino acids long.

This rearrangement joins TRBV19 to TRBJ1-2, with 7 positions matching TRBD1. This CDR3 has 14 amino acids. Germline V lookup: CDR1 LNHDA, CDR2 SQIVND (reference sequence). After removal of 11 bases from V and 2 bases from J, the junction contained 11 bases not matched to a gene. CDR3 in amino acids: CAAQGTIGNYGYTF. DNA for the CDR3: TGTGCCGCACAGGGGACAATTGGAAACTATGGCTACACCTTC.

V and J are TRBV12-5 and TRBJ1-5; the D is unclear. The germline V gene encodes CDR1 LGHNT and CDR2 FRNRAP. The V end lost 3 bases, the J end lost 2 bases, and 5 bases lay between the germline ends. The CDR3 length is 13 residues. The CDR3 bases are TGTGCTAGTGGTTTCCAGGGCAATCAGCCCCAGCATTTT. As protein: CASGFQGNQPQHF. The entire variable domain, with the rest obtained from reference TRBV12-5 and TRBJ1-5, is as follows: DARVTQTPRHKVTEMGQEVTMRCQPILGHNTVFWYRQTMMQGLELLAYFRNRAPLDDSGMPKDRFSAEMPDATLATLKIQPSEPRDSAVYFCASGFQGNQPQHFGDGTRLSIL.

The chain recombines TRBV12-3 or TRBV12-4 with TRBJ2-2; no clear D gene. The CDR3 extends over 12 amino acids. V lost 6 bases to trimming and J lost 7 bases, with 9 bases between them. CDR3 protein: CASSEQSGELFF. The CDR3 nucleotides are TGTGCCAGCAGCGAACAGAGCGGGGAGCTGTTTTTT.

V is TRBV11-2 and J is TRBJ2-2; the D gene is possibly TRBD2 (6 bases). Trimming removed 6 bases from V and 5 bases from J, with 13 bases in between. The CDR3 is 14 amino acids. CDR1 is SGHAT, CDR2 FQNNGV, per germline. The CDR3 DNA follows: TGTGCCAGCAGGGGGGAGGCAGCGACCGGGGAGCTGTTTTTT. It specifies CASRGEAATGELFF. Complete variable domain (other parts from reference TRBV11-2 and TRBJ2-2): EAGVAQSPRYKIIEKRQSVAFWCNPISGHATLYWYQQILGQGPKLLIQFQNNGVVDDSQLPKDRFSAERLKGVDSTLKIQPAKLEDSAVYLCASRGEAATGELFFGEGSRLTVL.

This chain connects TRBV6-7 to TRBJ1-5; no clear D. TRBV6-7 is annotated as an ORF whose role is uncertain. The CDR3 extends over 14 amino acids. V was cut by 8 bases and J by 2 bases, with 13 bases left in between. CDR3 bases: TGTGCCAGCGGATACACCCTTTGCAATCAGCCCCAGCATTTT. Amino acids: CASGYTLCNQPQHF.

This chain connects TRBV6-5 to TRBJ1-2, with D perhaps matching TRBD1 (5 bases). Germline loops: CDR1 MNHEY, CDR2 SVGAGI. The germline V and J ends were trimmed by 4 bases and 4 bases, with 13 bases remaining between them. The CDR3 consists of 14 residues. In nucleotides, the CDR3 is TGTGCCAGCAGTTCTGAGGGGACTTTCTATGGCTACACCTTC. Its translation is CASSSEGTFYGYTF.

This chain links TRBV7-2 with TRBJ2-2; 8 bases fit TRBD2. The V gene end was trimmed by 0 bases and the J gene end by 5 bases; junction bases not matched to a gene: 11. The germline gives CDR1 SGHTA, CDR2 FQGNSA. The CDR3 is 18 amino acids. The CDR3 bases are TGTGCCAGCAGCTTAGCATCGGCGGGGGGCCGGGGTACCGGGGAGCTGTTTTTT. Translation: CASSLASAGGRGTGELFF.

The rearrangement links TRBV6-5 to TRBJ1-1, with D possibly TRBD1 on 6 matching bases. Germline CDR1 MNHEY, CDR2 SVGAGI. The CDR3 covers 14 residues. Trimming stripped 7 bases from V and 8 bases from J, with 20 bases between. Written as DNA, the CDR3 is TGTGCCAGCAAACACAGGGAGGGGGTGGTAGAAGCTTTCTTT. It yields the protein CASKHREGVVEAFF.